This T cell receptor (beta chain) was sequenced for a study of blood T cell repertoires in COVID-19. In the authors' workflow: By means of reference gene primer amplification, nucleated cell counts were estimated. Here immunoSEQ multiplex PCR was the method, and the copy in TCRdb shows in-frame clones only, minus some. V and J calls and clone size follow that table, whereas D and trimming were derived from the DNA. The profile shows a few hundred thousand clones, 70% to 90% of them singletons. The CDR3 is 13 residues long. Trimming cost V 4 bases and J 8 bases, with 12 bases left between them. Looked up from germline, CDR1 is LNHNV and CDR2 is YYDKDF (reference sequence).

The chain employs TRBV15 and TRBJ1-5; a weak D match, TRBD1 (6 bases). This TCR came from a man aged 50 or older with active or convalescent COVID-19. Sequences were obtained from peripheral blood. This chain's CDR3 is CATSMVGGKPQHF. CDR3 DNA: TGTGCCACCAGCATGGTAGGGGGTAAGCCCCAGCATTTT. Full variable domain (remainder filled in from reference TRBV15 and TRBJ1-5): DAMVIQNPRYQVTQFGKPVTLSCSQTLNHNVMYWYQQKSSQAPKLLFHYYDKDFNNEADTPDNFQSRRPNTSFCFLDIRSPGLGDTAMYLCATSMVGGKPQHFGDGTRLSIL.